This T cell receptor (beta chain) comes out of a study of blood T cell repertoires in COVID-19. The repertoire was sequenced with immunoSEQ multiplex PCR; TCRdb's copy has only in-frame clones and lacks some. The sample lists under 300,000 clones; around 92% were seen once. Adults between roughly 18 and 90 years of age took part from under 25 US areas. V lost 6 bases to trimming and J lost 2 bases; unmatched junction nucleotides: 8. CDR1 and CDR2 from the germline V gene are MDHEN and SYDVKM. The CDR3 consists of 15 residues. The source material was PBMCs or T cells enriched from blood (not recorded which). V usage is TRBV28 and J usage is TRBJ2-7; 9 nucleotides match TRBD2. The clonotype originates from a woman in her sixties or seventies who had recovered from COVID-19. The CDR3, as DNA: TGTGCCAGCAGCCCGCTGGGGACTAGCACCTACGAGCAGTACTTC. It specifies CASSPLGTSTYEQYF. Full variable domain (missing parts from reference TRBV28 and TRBJ2-7): DVKVTQSSRYLVKRTGEKVFLECVQDMDHENMFWYRQDPGLGLRLIYFSYDVKMKEKGDIPEGYSVSREKKERFSLILESASTNQTSMYLCASSPLGTSTYEQYFGPGTRLTVT.